This record covers a single TCR beta chain. This clonotype has a count of ten or more. Its antigen is still unknown. It has no much larger one-base neighbor in the sample; base qualities were not kept. At the junction V is shortened by 1 base and J by 1 base, with 10 bases in between. The CDR3 runs 15 residues from the cysteine to the phenylalanine. Only the CDR3 DNA is retained, 45 bases long and in frame from the first base. Reading the germline V gene gives CDR1 SGHVS and CDR2 FNYEAQ. These data belong to a study of T cell repertoires in cytomegalovirus infection (dated by TCRdb to between 2018 and 2021). Context from the whole study: Donor HLA type was relevant to the analysis, because carriage of CMV infection together with the matching HLA type was indicated by public TCR beta signatures.

Study-wide conclusions, independent of this receptor: The ex vivo response was dominated by HLA-C-restricted CMV-specific TCR beta clonotypes, and the single most frequent clonotype in two of eight donors was supplied by these HLA-C-restricted clonotypes. Carriers of CMV infection plus the relevant HLA type were discriminated by the cumulative frequency of public TCR beta family members in the study cohort and in an independent roughly 370-donor cohort.

The instrument given in TCRdb is Illumina HiSeq 1500. TCRdb ran its own pipeline on the public reads, namely fastp trimming at Q25 and MiXCR clone calling, and kept in-frame beta chains. Rows with a matching CDR3 protein are joined into one entry that keeps the most common DNA and genes. The sample table holds 560,000 or so distinct CDR3 sequences, of which 16% were seen once. Of the sample, roughly a quarter is held by the ten largest clones. The sequence was collected from a human donor in good health (CMV status not recorded). Some clones in this sample may be carry-over from other donors' samples. The sequence is built from TRBV7-6 and TRBJ1-1; TRBD1 is a weak D gene call, 5 bases matching. Sequenced: CD8+ T cells from PBMCs. CDR3 sequence: CASSLEAGKNTEAFF. DNA sequence: TGTGCCAGCAGCTTAGAGGCAGGGAAGAACACTGAAGCTTTCTTT.